Below, one TCR beta chain is given with its context. In the original analysis: It was from reference gene primer amplification that nucleated cell counts were estimated. Here immunoSEQ multiplex PCR was the method, and the copy in TCRdb shows in-frame clones only, minus some. V and J calls and clone size are those listed in that table; D and trimming were worked out from the DNA. The sample consists of hundreds of thousands of clones, about 89% of them appearing once. V shed 3 bases, J shed 2 bases, and the junction held 7 bases outside the gene matches. The CDR3 sequence is 16 residues long. Germline V gene sequence: CDR1 MNHEY, CDR2 SMNVEV (reference sequence). The data originate from a study of blood T cell repertoires in COVID-19. For the study at large: Specimens from acute and convalescent COVID-19 originated in the United States, Italy and Spain.

The V and J genes are TRBV27 and TRBJ2-3; TRBD2 matches at 8 bases. The sample was peripheral blood. The sequence came from a man between 60 and 75 years old who had recovered from COVID-19. CDR3 protein: CASSFGGAIITDTQYF. CDR3 nucleotides: TGTGCCAGCAGTTTCGGGGGGGCGATAATCACAGATACGCAGTATTTT.